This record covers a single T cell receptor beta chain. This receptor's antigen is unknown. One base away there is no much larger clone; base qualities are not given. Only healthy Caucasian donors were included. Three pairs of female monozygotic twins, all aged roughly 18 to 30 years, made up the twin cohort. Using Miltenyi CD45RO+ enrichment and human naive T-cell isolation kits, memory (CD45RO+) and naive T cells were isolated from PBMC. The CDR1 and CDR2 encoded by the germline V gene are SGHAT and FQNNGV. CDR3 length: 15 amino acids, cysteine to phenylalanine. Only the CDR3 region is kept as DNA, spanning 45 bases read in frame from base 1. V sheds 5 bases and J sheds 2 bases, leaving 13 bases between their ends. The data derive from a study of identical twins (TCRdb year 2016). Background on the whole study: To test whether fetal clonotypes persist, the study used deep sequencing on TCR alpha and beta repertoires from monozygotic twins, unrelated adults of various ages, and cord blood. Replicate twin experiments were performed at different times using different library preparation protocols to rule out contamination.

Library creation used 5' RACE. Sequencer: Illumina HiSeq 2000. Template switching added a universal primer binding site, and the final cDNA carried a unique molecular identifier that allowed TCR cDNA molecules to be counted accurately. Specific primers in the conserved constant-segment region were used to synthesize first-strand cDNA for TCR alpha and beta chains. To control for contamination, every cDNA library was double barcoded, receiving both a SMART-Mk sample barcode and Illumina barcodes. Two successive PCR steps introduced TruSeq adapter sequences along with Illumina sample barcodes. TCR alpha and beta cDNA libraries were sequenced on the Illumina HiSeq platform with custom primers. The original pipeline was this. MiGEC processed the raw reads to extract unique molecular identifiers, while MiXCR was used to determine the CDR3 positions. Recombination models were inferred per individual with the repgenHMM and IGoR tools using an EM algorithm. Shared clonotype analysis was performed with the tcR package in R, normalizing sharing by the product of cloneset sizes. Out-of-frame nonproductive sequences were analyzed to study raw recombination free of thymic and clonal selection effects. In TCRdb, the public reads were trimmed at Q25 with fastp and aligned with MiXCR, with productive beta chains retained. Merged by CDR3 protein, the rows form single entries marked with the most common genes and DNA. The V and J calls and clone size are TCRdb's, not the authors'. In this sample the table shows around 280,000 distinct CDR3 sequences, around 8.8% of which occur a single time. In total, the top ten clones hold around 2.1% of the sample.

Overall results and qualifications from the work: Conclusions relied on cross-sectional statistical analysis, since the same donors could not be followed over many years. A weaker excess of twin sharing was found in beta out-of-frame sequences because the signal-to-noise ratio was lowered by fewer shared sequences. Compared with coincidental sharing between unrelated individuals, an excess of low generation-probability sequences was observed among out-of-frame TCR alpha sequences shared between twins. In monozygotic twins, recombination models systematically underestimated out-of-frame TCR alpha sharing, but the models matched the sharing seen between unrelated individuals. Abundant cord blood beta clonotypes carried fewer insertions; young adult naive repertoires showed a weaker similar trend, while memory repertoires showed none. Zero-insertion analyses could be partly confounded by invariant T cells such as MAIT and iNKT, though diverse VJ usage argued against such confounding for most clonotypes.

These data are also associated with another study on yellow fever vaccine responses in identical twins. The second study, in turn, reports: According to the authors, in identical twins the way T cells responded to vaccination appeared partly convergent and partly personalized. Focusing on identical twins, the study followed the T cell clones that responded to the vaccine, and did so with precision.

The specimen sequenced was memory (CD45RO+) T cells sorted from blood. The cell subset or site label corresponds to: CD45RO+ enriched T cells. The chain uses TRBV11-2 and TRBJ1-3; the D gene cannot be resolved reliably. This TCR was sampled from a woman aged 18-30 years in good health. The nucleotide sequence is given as TGTGCCAGCAGCCCCACCTTTACACCTGGAAACACCATATATTTT. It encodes CASSPTFTPGNTIYF.